Reported below is one TCR beta chain. Antigen specificity is unknown. The CDR3 sequence is 12 residues long. The germline V gene has CDR1 ENHRY and CDR2 SYGVKD. The V end lost 3 bases, the J end lost 5 bases, and 7 bases lay between the germline ends. A multiplex PCR was run with 60 Vbeta primers and 13 Jbeta primers. Sequencing used immunoSEQ multiplex PCR; TCRdb keeps in-frame clones, though not all of them. Here the sample spans about 150,000 clones, about 70% being singletons. The source of the sample is a study of cytomegalovirus exposure and HLA in healthy donors. Study-wide results and caveats: Per published accounts, TCR beta sequences correctly predicted the HLA-A and HLA-B alleles of most subjects. Earlier analysis looked at TCR beta V segments, and most were productive about 90% or about 30% of the time. The study flagged fewer than 200 TCR beta chains as cytomegalovirus-associated.

The TCR comes from a man younger than 30 in good health and CMV-seronegative. The J gene is TRBJ2-5, the V gene TRBV10-3; no reliable D call. The specimen sequenced was PBMCs. CDR3 DNA: TGTGCCATCAGTGAACTGGTGGAGACCCAGTACTTC. It yields the protein CAISELVETQYF.